This note documents a single TCR beta chain sequence. Its matching antigen is unknown. This sample is drawn from a study of blood T cells in healthy people across ages. General study findings and limits: Naive T cell percentage and TCR beta diversity correlated strongly.

There were healthy Caucasian individuals from Russia, aged about 6 to 95, serving as donors. Trimming took off 2 bases at V and 8 bases at J, with 6 bases between the two ends. This CDR3 comprises 11 residues. Germline V CDR1 and CDR2: LGHDT, YNNKEL (reference sequence). The authors ran a second PCR of about 6 to 11 cycles using a sample-barcoded 5' primer and a J-beta primer mix. Every individual sample yielded 3 million or more paired-end reads (each containing CDR3). TCRdb re-called the 5' RACE reads through MiXCR, storing one row per CDR3 protein. In the table there are some 1.5 million distinct CDR3 sequences, 28% of which are singletons.

The clonotype comes from a woman aged 25 to 39 in good health. Material for sequencing was blood. The gene calls are TRBV3-1 and TRBJ1-2; D gene ambiguous. The CDR3 DNA is TGTGCCAGCAGCCAACTAGGAGGCTACACCTTC. Translated: CASSQLGGYTF.